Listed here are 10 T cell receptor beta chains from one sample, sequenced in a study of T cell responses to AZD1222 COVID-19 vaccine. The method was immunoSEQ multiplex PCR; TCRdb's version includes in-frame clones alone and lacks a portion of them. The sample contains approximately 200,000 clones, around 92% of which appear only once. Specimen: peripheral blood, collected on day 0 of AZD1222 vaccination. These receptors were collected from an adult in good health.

Here the CDR3 DNA reads TGTGCCACCAGTGACCGGACTAGCGGGAGTAACAATGAGCAGTTCTTC. This translates into CATSDRTSGSNNEQFF. This chain joins TRBV24-1 and TRBJ2-1, with 13 nucleotides matching TRBD2. Germline CDR1 KGHDR, CDR2 SFDVKD. This CDR3 is 16 amino acids long. With V trimmed by 4 bases and J by 5 bases, 4 bases remained unmatched.

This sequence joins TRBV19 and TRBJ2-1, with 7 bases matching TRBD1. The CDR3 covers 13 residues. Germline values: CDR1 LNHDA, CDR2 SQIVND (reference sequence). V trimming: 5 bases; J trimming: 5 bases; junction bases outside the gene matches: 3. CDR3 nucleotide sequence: TGTGCCAGTAGTCATGACAGGGACAATGAGCAGTTCTTC. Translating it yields CASSHDRDNEQFF.

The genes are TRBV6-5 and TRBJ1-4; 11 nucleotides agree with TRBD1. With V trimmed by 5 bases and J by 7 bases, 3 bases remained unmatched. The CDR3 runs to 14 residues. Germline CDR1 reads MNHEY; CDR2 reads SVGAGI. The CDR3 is CASSTDRGREKLFF. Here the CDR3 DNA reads TGTGCCAGCAGTACGGACAGGGGGCGTGAAAAACTGTTTTTT.

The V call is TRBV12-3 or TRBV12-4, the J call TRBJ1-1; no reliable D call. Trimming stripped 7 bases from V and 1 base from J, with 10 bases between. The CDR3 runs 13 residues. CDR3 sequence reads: CASTRWGNTEAFF. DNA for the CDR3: TGTGCCAGCACTCGGTGGGGGAACACTGAAGCTTTCTTT.

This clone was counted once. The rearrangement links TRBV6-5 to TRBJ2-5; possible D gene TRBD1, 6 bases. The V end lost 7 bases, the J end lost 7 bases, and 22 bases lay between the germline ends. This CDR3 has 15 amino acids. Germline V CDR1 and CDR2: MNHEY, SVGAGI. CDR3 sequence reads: CASIRLGAHHWTQYF. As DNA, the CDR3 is TGTGCCAGCATTCGACTGGGGGCGCACCATTGGACCCAGTACTTC.

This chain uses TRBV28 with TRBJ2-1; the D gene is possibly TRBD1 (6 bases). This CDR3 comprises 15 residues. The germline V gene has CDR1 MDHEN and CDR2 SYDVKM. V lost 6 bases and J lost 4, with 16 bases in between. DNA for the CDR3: TGTGCCAGCAGGGACAGCACACTAACTTACAATGAGCAGTTCTTC. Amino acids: CASRDSTLTYNEQFF.

The CDR3 sequence: CASSMGRGARTDTQYF. The CDR3 nucleotides are TGTGCCAGTAGTATGGGGCGGGGGGCCCGGACAGATACGCAGTATTTT. This chain joins TRBV19 and TRBJ2-3; TRBD2 aligns across 8 bases. J lost 3 bases, V lost 3 bases, and 8 bases had no gene match. Per the germline V gene, CDR1 is LNHDA and CDR2 is SQIVND (reference sequence). The CDR3 length is 16 residues.

In DNA form, the CDR3 reads TGTGCCAGCAGTCAAAGCGGGTCCTACAATGAGCAGTTCTTC. Amino acids: CASSQSGSYNEQFF. The V gene is TRBV27, the J gene TRBJ2-1, with D maybe TRBD2 (6 bases). The CDR3 covers 14 residues. Between the trimmed V and J ends, which lost 5 bases and 1 base, there was a span of 9 bases. The germline V gene has CDR1 MNHEY and CDR2 SMNVEV (reference sequence).

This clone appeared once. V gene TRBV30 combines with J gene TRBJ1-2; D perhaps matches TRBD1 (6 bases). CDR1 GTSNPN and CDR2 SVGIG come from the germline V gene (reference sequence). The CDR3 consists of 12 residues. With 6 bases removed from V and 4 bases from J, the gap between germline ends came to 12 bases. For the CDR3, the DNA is TGTGCCTGCACACAGGGTTTCTATGGCTACACCTTC. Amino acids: CACTQGFYGYTF.

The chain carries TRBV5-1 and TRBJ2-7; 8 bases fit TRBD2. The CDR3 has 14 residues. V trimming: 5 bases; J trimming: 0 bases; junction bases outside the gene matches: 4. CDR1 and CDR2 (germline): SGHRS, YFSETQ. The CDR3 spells CASRPSGSSYEQYF. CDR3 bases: TGCGCCAGCAGACCAAGCGGGAGCTCCTACGAGCAGTACTTC.